This TCR beta chain came from a study of blood T cell repertoires in COVID-19. TCRdb's copy holds only in-frame clones and misses some; the assay was immunoSEQ multiplex PCR. This sample has about 200,000 clones; more than 70% occur once, and the top ten carry 6.5% to 9.5%. Researchers sorted participants into cohorts using their self-reported clinical history. The CDR3 loop spans 15 amino acids. Trimming stripped 4 bases from V and 0 bases from J, with 9 bases between. CDR1 and CDR2 (germline): SGHAT, FQNNGV. What was sequenced was PBMCs or T cells enriched from blood (not recorded which). V gene TRBV11-2 combines with J gene TRBJ2-2; D possibly corresponds to TRBD1 (5 bases). The origin of this receptor is a young woman who had recovered from COVID-19. CDR3 loop: CASSWSRANTGELFF. CDR3 DNA: TGTGCCAGCAGCTGGAGCAGGGCGAACACCGGGGAGCTGTTTTTT.